The sequence of this T cell receptor (beta chain) was determined in a study of CD8+ T cells in alopecia areata. The authors extracted RNA and reverse transcribed it into cDNA as the sequencing template. This table comes from immunoSEQ multiplex PCR, and its TCRdb copy is limited to in-frame clones, with some not included. The repertoire holds 150,000 to 200,000 clones, about 63% seen once, with approximately 15% in the top ten. The CDR3 extends over 14 amino acids. The ends lost 6 bases at V and 8 bases at J; junction bases unmatched: 8. Germline loops: CDR1 GTSNPN, CDR2 SVGIG (reference sequence). Sequenced here: CD4+ T cells sorted from blood, sampled at week 0. The J gene is TRBJ2-3, the V gene TRBV30; 13 positions agree with TRBD2. The receptor was derived from a human donor with alopecia areata. CDR3 sequence: CACPGLAGLGTQYF. DNA of the CDR3: TGTGCCTGCCCGGGACTAGCGGGGTTGGGTACGCAGTATTTT.